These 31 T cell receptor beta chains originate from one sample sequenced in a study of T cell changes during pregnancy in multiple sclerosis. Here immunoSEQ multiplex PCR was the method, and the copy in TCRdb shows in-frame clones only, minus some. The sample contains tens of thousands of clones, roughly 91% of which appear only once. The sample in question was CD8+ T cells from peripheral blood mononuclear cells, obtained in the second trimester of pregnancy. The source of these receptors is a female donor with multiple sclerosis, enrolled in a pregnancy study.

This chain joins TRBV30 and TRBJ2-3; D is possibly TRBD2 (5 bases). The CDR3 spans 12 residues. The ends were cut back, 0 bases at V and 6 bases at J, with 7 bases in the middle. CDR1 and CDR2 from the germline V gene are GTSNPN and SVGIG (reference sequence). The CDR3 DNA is TGTGCCTGGAGTGTAAGAGGGGATACGCAGTATTTT. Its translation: CAWSVRGDTQYF.

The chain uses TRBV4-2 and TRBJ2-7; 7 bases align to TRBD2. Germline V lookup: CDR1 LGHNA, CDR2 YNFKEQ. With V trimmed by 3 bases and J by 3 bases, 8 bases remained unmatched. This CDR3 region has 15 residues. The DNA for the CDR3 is TGTGCCAGCAGCCAGGGACTTGGGGGGGGCTACGAGCAGTACTTC. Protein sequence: CASSQGLGGGYEQYF.

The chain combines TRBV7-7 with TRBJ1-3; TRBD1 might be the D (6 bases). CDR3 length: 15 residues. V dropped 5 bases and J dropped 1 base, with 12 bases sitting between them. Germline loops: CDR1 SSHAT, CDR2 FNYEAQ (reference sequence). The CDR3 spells CASSPDRGSGNTIYF. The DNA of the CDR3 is TGTGCCAGCAGCCCGGACAGAGGGTCTGGAAACACCATATATTTT.

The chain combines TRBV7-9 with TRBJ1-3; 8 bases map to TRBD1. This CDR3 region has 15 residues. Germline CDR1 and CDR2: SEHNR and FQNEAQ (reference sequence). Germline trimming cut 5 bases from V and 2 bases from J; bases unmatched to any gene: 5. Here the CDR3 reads CASSPETGAGNTIYF. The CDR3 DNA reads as TGTGCCAGCAGCCCCGAGACAGGGGCTGGAAACACCATATATTTT. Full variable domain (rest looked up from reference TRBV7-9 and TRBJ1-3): DTGVSQNPRHKITKRGQNVTFRCDPISEHNRLYWYRQTLGQGPEFLTYFQNEAQLEKSRLLSDRFSAERPKGSFSTLEIQRTEQGDSAMYLCASSPETGAGNTIYFGEGSWLTVV.

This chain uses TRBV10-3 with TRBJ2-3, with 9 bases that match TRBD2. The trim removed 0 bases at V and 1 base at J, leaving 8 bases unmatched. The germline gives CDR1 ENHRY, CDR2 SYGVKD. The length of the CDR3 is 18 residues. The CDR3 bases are TGTGCCATCAGTGAGTCGAGGTTTAGGACTAGCGGCACAGATACGCAGTATTTT. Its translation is CAISESRFRTSGTDTQYF.

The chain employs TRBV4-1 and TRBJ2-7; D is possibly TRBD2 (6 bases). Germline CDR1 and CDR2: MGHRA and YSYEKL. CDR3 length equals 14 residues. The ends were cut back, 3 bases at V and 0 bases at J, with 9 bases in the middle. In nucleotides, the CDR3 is TGCGCCAGCAGCCAGGAGCGGGTCTCCTACGAGCAGTACTTC. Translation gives CASSQERVSYEQYF.

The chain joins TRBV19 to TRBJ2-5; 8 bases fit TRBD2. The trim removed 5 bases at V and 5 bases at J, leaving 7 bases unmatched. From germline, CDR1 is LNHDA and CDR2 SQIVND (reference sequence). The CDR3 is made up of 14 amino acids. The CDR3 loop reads CASSGRGGPETQYF. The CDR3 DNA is TGTGCCAGTAGTGGCCGGGGGGGGCCTGAGACCCAGTACTTC.

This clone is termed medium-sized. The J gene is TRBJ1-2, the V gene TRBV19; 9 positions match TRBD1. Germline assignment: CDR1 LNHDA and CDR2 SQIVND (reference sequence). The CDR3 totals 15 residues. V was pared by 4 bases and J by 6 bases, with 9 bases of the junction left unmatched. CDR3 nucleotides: TGTGCCAGTAGTAAGACAGGGGGTGGCTCCGATGGCTACACCTTC. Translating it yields CASSKTGGGSDGYTF.

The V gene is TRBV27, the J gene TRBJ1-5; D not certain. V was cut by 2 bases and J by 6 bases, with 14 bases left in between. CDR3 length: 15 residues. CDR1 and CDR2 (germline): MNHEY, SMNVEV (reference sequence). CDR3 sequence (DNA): TGTGCCAGCAGTTTACTGGGAGGGATCGGTCAGCCCCAGCATTTT. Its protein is CASSLLGGIGQPQHF.

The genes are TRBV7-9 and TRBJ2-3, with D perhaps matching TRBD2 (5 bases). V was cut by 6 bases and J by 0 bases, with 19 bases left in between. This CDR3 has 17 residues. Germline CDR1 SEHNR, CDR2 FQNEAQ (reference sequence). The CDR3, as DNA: TGTGCCAGCAGTACCACGGAGTCGGGGTTCAGCACAGATACGCAGTATTTT. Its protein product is CASSTTESGFSTDTQYF.

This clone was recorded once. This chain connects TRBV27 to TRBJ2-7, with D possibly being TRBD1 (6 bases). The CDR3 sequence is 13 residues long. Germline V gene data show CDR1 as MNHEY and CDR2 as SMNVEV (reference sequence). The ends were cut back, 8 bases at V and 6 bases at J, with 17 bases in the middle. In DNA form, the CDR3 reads TGTGCCAGCGGGGGCTTGGGTCGGGTCGAGCAGTACTTC. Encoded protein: CASGGLGRVEQYF.

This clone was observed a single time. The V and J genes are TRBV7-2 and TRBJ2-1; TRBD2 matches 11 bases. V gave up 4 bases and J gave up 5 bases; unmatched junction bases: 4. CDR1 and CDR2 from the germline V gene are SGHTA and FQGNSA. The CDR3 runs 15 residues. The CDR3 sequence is CASSSGLADNNEQFF. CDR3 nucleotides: TGTGCCAGCAGCTCGGGACTAGCGGACAACAATGAGCAGTTCTTC.

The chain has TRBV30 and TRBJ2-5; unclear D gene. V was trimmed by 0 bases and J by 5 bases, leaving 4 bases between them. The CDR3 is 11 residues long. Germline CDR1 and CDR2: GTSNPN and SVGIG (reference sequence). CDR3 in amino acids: CAWSVVETQYF. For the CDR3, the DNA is TGTGCCTGGAGTGTCGTTGAGACCCAGTACTTC.

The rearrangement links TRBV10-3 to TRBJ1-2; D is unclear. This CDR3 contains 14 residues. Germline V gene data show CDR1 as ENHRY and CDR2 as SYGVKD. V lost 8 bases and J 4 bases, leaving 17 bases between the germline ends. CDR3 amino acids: CAIPEAGGTYGYTF. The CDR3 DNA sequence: TGTGCCATCCCTGAGGCAGGAGGCACCTATGGCTACACCTTC.

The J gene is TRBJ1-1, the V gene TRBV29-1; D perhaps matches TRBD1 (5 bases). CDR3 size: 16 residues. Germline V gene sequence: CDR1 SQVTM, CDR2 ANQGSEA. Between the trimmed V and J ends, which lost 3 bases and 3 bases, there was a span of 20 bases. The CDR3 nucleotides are TGCAGCGTTGACCCTGGGGAGGGGCGAGGACACACTGAAGCTTTCTTT. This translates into CSVDPGEGRGHTEAFF.

The CDR3 region has the DNA TGTGCCAGCAGCTTGCACGGGACAGGGTTGAATGAGCAGTTCTTC. This sequence encodes CASSLHGTGLNEQFF. The chain couples TRBV7-4 to TRBJ2-1, with 9 bases that match TRBD1. V gave up 3 bases and J gave up 7 bases; unmatched junction bases: 7. Germline CDR1 and CDR2: SGHVT and SQSDAQ. This CDR3 is 15 amino acids long.

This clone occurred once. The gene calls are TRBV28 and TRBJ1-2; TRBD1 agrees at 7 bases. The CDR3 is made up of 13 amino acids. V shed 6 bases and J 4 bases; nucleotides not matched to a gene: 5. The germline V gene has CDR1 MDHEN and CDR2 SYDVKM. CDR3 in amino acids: CASRSTGIYGYTF. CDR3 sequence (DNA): TGTGCCAGCAGATCGACAGGGATCTATGGCTACACCTTC.

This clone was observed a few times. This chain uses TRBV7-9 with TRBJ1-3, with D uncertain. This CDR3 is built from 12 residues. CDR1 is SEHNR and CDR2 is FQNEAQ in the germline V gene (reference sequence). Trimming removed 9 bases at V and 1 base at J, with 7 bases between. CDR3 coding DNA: TGTGCCAGTATTGAGTCTGGAAACACCATATATTTT. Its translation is CASIESGNTIYF.

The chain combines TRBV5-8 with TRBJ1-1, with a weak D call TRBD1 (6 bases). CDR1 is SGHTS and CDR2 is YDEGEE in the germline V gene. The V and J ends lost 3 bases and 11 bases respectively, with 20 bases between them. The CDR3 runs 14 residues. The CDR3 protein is CASSWVNRATQAFF. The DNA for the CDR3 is TGTGCCAGCAGCTGGGTCAACAGGGCTACACAGGCTTTCTTT.

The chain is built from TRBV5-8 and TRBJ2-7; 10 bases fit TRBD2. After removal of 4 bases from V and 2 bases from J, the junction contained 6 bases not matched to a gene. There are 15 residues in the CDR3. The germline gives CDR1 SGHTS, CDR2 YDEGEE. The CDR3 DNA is TGTGCCAGCAGCCAGCGGACTAGCGGACCCTACGAGCAGTACTTC. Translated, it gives CASSQRTSGPYEQYF.

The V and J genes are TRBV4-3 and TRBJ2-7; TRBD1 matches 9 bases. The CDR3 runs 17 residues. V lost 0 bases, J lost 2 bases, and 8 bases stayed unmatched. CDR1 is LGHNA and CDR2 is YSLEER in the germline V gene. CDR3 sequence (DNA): TGCGCCAGCAGCCAAGATTCATCCGGACAGGGGACCTACGAGCAGTACTTC. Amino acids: CASSQDSSGQGTYEQYF.

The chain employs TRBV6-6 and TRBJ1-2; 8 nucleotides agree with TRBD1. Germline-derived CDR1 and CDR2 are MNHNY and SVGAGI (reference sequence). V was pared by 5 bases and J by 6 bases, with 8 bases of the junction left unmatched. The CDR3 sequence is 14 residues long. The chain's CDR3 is CASSGEQGENGYTF. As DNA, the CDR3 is TGTGCCAGCAGTGGAGAACAGGGGGAAAATGGCTACACCTTC.

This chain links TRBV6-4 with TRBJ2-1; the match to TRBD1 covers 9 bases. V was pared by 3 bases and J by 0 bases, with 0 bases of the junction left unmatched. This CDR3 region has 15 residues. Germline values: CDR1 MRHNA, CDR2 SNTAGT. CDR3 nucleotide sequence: TGTGCCAGCAGTGAGGGACAGGGCTCCTACAATGAGCAGTTCTTC. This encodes CASSEGQGSYNEQFF.

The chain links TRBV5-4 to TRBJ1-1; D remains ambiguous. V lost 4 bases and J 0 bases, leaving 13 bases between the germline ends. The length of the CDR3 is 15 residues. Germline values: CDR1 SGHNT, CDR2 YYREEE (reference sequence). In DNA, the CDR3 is TGTGCCAGCAGCCCCACCCCGGGTCTGAACACTGAAGCTTTCTTT. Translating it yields CASSPTPGLNTEAFF.

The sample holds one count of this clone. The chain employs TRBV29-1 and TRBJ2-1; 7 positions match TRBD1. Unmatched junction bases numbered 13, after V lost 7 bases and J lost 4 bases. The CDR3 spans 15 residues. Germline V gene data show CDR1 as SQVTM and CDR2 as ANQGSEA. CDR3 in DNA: TGCAGCGCCTCAACCCCAGACAGGGCTTACAATGAGCAGTTCTTC. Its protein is CSASTPDRAYNEQFF.

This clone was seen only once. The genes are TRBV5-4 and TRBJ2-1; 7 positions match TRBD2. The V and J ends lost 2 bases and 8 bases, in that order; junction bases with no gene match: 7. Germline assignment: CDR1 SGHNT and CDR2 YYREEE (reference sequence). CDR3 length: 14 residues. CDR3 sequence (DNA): TGTGCCAGCAGCTTAGGGAGGGTTGCGGATGAGCAGTTCTTC. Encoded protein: CASSLGRVADEQFF.

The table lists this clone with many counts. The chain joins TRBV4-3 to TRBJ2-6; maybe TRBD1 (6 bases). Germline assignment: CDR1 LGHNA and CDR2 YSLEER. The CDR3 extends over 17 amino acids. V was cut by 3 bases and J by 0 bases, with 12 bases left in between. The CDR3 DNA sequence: TGCGCCAGCAGCCAGGAGACAGGAGGCTCTGGGGCCAACGTCCTGACTTTC. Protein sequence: CASSQETGGSGANVLTF.

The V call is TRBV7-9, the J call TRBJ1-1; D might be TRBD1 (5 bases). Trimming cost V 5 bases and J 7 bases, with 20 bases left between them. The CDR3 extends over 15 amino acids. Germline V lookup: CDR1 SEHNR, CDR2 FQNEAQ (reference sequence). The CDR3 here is CASSRFQGSYIEAFF. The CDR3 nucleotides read TGTGCCAGCAGCCGTTTTCAGGGCTCCTACATTGAAGCTTTCTTT. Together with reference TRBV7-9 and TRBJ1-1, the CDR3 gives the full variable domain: DTGVSQNPRHKITKRGQNVTFRCDPISEHNRLYWYRQTLGQGPEFLTYFQNEAQLEKSRLLSDRFSAERPKGSFSTLEIQRTEQGDSAMYLCASSRFQGSYIEAFFGQGTRLTVV.

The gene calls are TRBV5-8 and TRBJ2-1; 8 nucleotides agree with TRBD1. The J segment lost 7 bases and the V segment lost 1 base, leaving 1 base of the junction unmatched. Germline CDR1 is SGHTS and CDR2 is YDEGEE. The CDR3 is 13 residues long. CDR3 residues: CASSLTGGNEQFF. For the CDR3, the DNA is TGTGCCAGCAGCTTGACAGGGGGAAATGAGCAGTTCTTC.

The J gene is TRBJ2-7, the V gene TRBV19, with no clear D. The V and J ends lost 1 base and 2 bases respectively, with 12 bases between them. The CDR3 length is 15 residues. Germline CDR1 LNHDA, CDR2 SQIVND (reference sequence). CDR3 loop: CASSIGLRATYEQYF. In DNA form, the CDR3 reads TGTGCCAGTAGTATAGGTCTCCGCGCGACCTACGAGCAGTACTTC.

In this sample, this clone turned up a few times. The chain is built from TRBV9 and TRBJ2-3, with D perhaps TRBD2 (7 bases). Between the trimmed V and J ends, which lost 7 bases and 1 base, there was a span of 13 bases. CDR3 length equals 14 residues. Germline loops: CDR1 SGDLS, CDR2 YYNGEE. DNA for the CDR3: TGTGCCAGCTCTACGGGGGGCGGCACAGATACGCAGTATTTT. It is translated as CASSTGGGTDTQYF. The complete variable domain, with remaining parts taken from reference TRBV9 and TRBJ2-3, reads DSGVTQTPKHLITATGQRVTLRCSPRSGDLSVYWYQQSLDQGLQFLIQYYNGEERAKGNILERFSAQQFPDLHSELNLSSLELGDSALYFCASSTGGGTDTQYFGPGTRLTVL.